Listed below are T cell receptor beta chains from one sample, sequenced in a study of T cells in localized non-small cell lung cancer. The method was immunoSEQ multiplex PCR; TCRdb's version includes in-frame clones alone and lacks a portion of them. Among approximately 1,500 clones listed, under 45% were seen once. Source: normal lung tissue next to the tumor, taken before any cancer treatment. These receptors originate from a female donor older than 55 with stage II squamous cell lung carcinoma. Each CDR3 is given with its conserved first and last residue. The order of the fields is D gene, J gene, clone size, V gene, CDR3 DNA, CDR3 protein. The D gene is left open where the match is weak. Size is stated for part of the rows, as once, few or many counts, or as a class when the clone is expanded.

d_gene: TRBD1; j_gene: TRBJ2-2; abundance: .; v_gene: TRBV18; CDR3nt: TGTGCCAGCTCACCAAGACAGGGGACGAACACCGGGGAGCTGTTTTTT; CDR3aa: CASSPRQGTNTGELFF
d_gene: .; j_gene: TRBJ1-1; abundance: .; v_gene: TRBV14; CDR3nt: TGTGCCAGCAGCCCAAGGGATCACACTGAAGCTTTCTTT; CDR3aa: CASSPRDHTEAFF
d_gene: .; j_gene: TRBJ2-7; abundance: .; v_gene: TRBV28; CDR3nt: TGTGCCAGCAGTTCCGCGTCGGAGGGATCCTACGAGCAGTATTTC; CDR3aa: CASSSASEGSYEQYF
d_gene: .; j_gene: TRBJ1-5; abundance: .; v_gene: TRBV19; CDR3nt: TGTGCCAGTAGTATAGTGTCCGGGGGAGACAATCAGCCCCAGCATTTT; CDR3aa: CASSIVSGGDNQPQHF
d_gene: .; j_gene: TRBJ1-6; abundance: few; v_gene: TRBV11-3; CDR3nt: TGTGCCAGCAGCTTAATACGGGGCAGGGGATATTCACCCCTCCACTTT; CDR3aa: CASSLIRGRGYSPLHF
d_gene: TRBD1; j_gene: TRBJ1-3; abundance: .; v_gene: TRBV30; CDR3nt: TGTGCCTGGAGTGCCACACAGGGGAAGTCGGTCCCTGGAAACACCATATATTTT; CDR3aa: CAWSATQGKSVPGNTIYF
d_gene: .; j_gene: TRBJ1-6; abundance: .; v_gene: TRBV19; CDR3nt: TGTGCCAGTAGGTGGGGTAATAATTCACCCCTCCACTTT; CDR3aa: CASRWGNNSPLHF
d_gene: .; j_gene: TRBJ2-2; abundance: .; v_gene: TRBV12-5; CDR3nt: TGTGCTAGTGGTATCGACACCGGAGAGCTGTTTTTT; CDR3aa: CASGIDTGELFF
d_gene: TRBD2; j_gene: TRBJ2-5; abundance: .; v_gene: TRBV30; CDR3nt: TGTGCATGGCTAGCGGGAGAGACCCAGTACTTC; CDR3aa: CAWLAGETQYF
d_gene: .; j_gene: TRBJ1-2; abundance: .; v_gene: TRBV11-3; CDR3nt: TGTGCCAGCAGTGTCGGCGCCACGGAGTTCTATGGCTACACCTTC; CDR3aa: CASSVGATEFYGYTF
d_gene: TRBD1; j_gene: TRBJ2-2; abundance: .; v_gene: TRBV19; CDR3nt: TGTGCCAGTAGTGTAAGGACAGGGGATCTTGGGGAGCTGTTTTTT; CDR3aa: CASSVRTGDLGELFF
d_gene: .; j_gene: TRBJ1-3; abundance: .; v_gene: TRBV30; CDR3nt: TGTGCCTGGAGTACTGGAAACACCATATATTTT; CDR3aa: CAWSTGNTIYF
d_gene: .; j_gene: TRBJ1-1; abundance: few; v_gene: TRBV6-8; CDR3nt: TGTGCCAGCAGTGGAGGGAAAATAGGGACTGAAGCTTTCTTT; CDR3aa: CASSGGKIGTEAFF
d_gene: .; j_gene: TRBJ1-1; abundance: .; v_gene: TRBV28; CDR3nt: TGTGCCAGCAGGTTCATTCCATTCGAGGGAGGCACTGAAGCTTTCTTT; CDR3aa: CASRFIPFEGGTEAFF
d_gene: .; j_gene: TRBJ1-2; abundance: few; v_gene: TRBV7-6; CDR3nt: TGTGCCAGCAGCTTAGCCCGGGCCACTGGAGTCTACACCTTC; CDR3aa: CASSLARATGVYTF
d_gene: .; j_gene: TRBJ1-1; abundance: few; v_gene: TRBV4-1; CDR3nt: TGCGCCAGCAGCCCCATAGGGGGTACTGAAGCTTTCTTT; CDR3aa: CASSPIGGTEAFF
d_gene: .; j_gene: TRBJ2-5; abundance: few; v_gene: TRBV19; CDR3nt: TGTGCCAGTAGTACTAGGGAGACCCAGTACTTC; CDR3aa: CASSTRETQYF
d_gene: .; j_gene: TRBJ2-5; abundance: .; v_gene: TRBV9; CDR3nt: TGTGCCAGCAACGTAGGGACCACAGAGACCCAGTACTTC; CDR3aa: CASNVGTTETQYF
d_gene: .; j_gene: TRBJ1-1; abundance: .; v_gene: TRBV23-1; CDR3nt: TGCGCCAGCAGCCCACTTCCGGCCACTGAAGCTTTCTTT; CDR3aa: CASSPLPATEAFF
d_gene: TRBD1; j_gene: TRBJ2-2; abundance: few; v_gene: TRBV11-3; CDR3nt: TGTGCCAGCAGCTTAGGGCAGGGGGCTAATGGGGAGCTGTTTTTT; CDR3aa: CASSLGQGANGELFF
d_gene: .; j_gene: TRBJ1-1; abundance: .; v_gene: TRBV28; CDR3nt: TGTGCCAGCAGTGGGGAAGACTTCACTGAAGCTTTCTTT; CDR3aa: CASSGEDFTEAFF
d_gene: .; j_gene: TRBJ2-7; abundance: .; v_gene: TRBV9; CDR3nt: TGTGCCAGCAGCGGGAGGGACAGCTACGAGCAGTACTTC; CDR3aa: CASSGRDSYEQYF
d_gene: TRBD1; j_gene: TRBJ2-7; abundance: few; v_gene: TRBV6-8; CDR3nt: TGTGCCAGCGGACACACCGGGACAGGAGCCATCTACGAGCAGTACTTC; CDR3aa: CASGHTGTGAIYEQYF
d_gene: .; j_gene: TRBJ1-1; abundance: .; v_gene: TRBV15; CDR3nt: TGTGCCACCAGCAGAGGGGGACGACAAAGGAACACTGAAGCTTTCTTT; CDR3aa: CATSRGGRQRNTEAFF
d_gene: TRBD1; j_gene: TRBJ2-2; abundance: .; v_gene: TRBV18; CDR3nt: TGTGCCAGCTCCGGACAGGCAAGTGACACCGGGGAGCTGTTTTTT; CDR3aa: CASSGQASDTGELFF
d_gene: .; j_gene: TRBJ2-7; abundance: .; v_gene: TRBV6-8; CDR3nt: TGTGCCAGCAGTTTTTATTTGTGGGACGAGCAGTACTTC; CDR3aa: CASSFYLWDEQYF
d_gene: .; j_gene: TRBJ2-2; abundance: .; v_gene: TRBV6-8; CDR3nt: TGTGCCAGCAGTTACGAGGCTAGCTTACCCGGGGAGCTGTTTTTT; CDR3aa: CASSYEASLPGELFF
d_gene: TRBD1; j_gene: TRBJ2-7; abundance: large; v_gene: TRBV11-3; CDR3nt: TGTGCCAGCAGCTCCCGGGACAGCCTTTTGGACGAGCAGTACTTC; CDR3aa: CASSSRDSLLDEQYF
d_gene: TRBD1; j_gene: TRBJ2-7; abundance: .; v_gene: TRBV7-7; CDR3nt: TGTGCCAGCAGCTTGCCTACAGGGGGGAAGGGGTACGAGCAGTACTTC; CDR3aa: CASSLPTGGKGYEQYF
d_gene: TRBD2; j_gene: TRBJ2-3; abundance: .; v_gene: TRBV18; CDR3nt: TGTGCCAGCTCACGGCGGGAGACGAACACAGATACGCAGTATTTT; CDR3aa: CASSRRETNTDTQYF
d_gene: .; j_gene: TRBJ1-2; abundance: few; v_gene: TRBV9; CDR3nt: TGTGCCAGCACCGAGAGGGGGACAACGGAGGACGGCTACACCTTC; CDR3aa: CASTERGTTEDGYTF
d_gene: .; j_gene: TRBJ2-1; abundance: medium-sized; v_gene: TRBV7-1; CDR3nt: TGTGCCAGCAGCTTACTAGTCTCAAATGAGCAGTTCTTC; CDR3aa: CASSLLVSNEQFF
d_gene: .; j_gene: TRBJ2-1; abundance: medium-sized; v_gene: TRBV11-3; CDR3nt: TGTGCCAGCAGCTTGGGGGCGGGAGTTTACAATGAGCAGTTCTTC; CDR3aa: CASSLGAGVYNEQFF
d_gene: TRBD1; j_gene: TRBJ1-6; abundance: .; v_gene: TRBV7-6; CDR3nt: TGTGCCAGCAGCCCCCGGACAGGAGTTAATTCACCCCTCCACTTT; CDR3aa: CASSPRTGVNSPLHF
d_gene: .; j_gene: TRBJ2-5; abundance: .; v_gene: TRBV15; CDR3nt: TGTGCCACCAGCAGAGATGACCAGCTCCAAGAGACCCAGTACTTC; CDR3aa: CATSRDDQLQETQYF
d_gene: TRBD1; j_gene: TRBJ2-3; abundance: .; v_gene: TRBV5-1; CDR3nt: TGCGCCAGCAGCCTAGGACAGGGTGGTGGAGATACGCAGTATTTT; CDR3aa: CASSLGQGGGDTQYF
d_gene: .; j_gene: TRBJ1-1; abundance: .; v_gene: TRBV18; CDR3nt: TGTGCCAGCTCACCACCGGGGAGGTCTAACACTGAAGCTTTCTTT; CDR3aa: CASSPPGRSNTEAFF
d_gene: TRBD2; j_gene: TRBJ2-5; abundance: .; v_gene: TRBV11-3; CDR3nt: TGTGCCAGCAGCTTCGGGACTAGCGGAGTAGGGACCCAGTACTTC; CDR3aa: CASSFGTSGVGTQYF
d_gene: .; j_gene: TRBJ2-7; abundance: once; v_gene: TRBV18; CDR3nt: TGTGCCAGCTCCCCGCGGGCGGACTACGAGCAGTACTTC; CDR3aa: CASSPRADYEQYF
d_gene: .; j_gene: TRBJ1-5; abundance: .; v_gene: TRBV28; CDR3nt: TGTGCCAGCAGAACCTTGGGGGAGGGTCAGCCCCAGCATTTT; CDR3aa: CASRTLGEGQPQHF
d_gene: TRBD1; j_gene: TRBJ1-2; abundance: few; v_gene: TRBV9; CDR3nt: TGTGCCAGCGCCGCCGGGACAGGGTATGGCTACACCTTC; CDR3aa: CASAAGTGYGYTF